The 13 T cell receptor beta chains reported below all come from one sample, sequenced in a study of CD8 T cells in ankylosing spondylitis. No antigen is known for these receptors. TCRdb re-derived calls from the 5' RACE reads in MiXCR, one entry per CDR3 protein. Of more than 300,000 distinct CDR3 sequences in the sample, 6.5% to 10% were seen once. Findings and limits, study-wide: Characteristic, it appeared, of ankylosing spondylitis blood was a TCR beta motif of fewer than 10 highly homologous variants.

The material sequenced was blood, either unsorted or a sorted T cell fraction (not recorded which). The receptors shown here come from a male donor with ankylosing spondylitis.

At least ten counts were recorded for this clonotype. The J gene is TRBJ2-3, the V gene TRBV28; the match to TRBD2 covers 10 bases. Losses at the gene ends were 6 bases for V and 4 bases for J; bases not matched to a gene: 10. The germline V gene encodes CDR1 MDHEN and CDR2 SYDVKM. CDR3 length: 16 residues. The CDR3: CASSPGLAGESDTQYF. The CDR3 nucleotides are TGTGCCAGCAGCCCGGGTCTAGCGGGAGAATCAGATACGCAGTATTTT.

This clonotype was seen ten or more times. This chain uses TRBV29-1 with TRBJ2-7; D perhaps matches TRBD2 (5 bases). The germline V and J ends were trimmed by 5 bases and 5 bases, with 16 bases remaining between them. The CDR3 sequence is 13 residues long. Germline V gene sequence: CDR1 SQVTM, CDR2 ANQGSEA. CDR3 amino acids: CSVSYSRGHEQYF. The DNA for the CDR3 is TGCAGCGTTAGCTACAGTCGGGGTCACGAGCAGTACTTC.

The chain employs TRBV5-1 and TRBJ2-1; D perhaps matches TRBD2 (7 bases). Trimming took 4 bases from V and 9 from J, leaving 20 bases between them. The CDR3 runs to 15 residues. The germline CDR1 and CDR2 sequences are SGHRS and YFSETQ. The CDR3: CASSRGGGTYAEQFF. The CDR3 DNA is TGCGCCAGCAGCCGGGGAGGGGGTACGTACGCTGAGCAGTTCTTC.

V is TRBV9 and J is TRBJ2-3; 12 bases agree with TRBD2. The CDR3 consists of 16 residues. V dropped 4 bases and J dropped 5; count of bases not matched to a gene: 8. Germline CDR1 and CDR2: SGDLS and YYNGEE. DNA of the CDR3: TGTGCCAGCAGCCTCTTGACTAGCGGGGGAGGAGATACGCAGTATTTT. As protein: CASSLLTSGGGDTQYF.

This clonotype appeared a few times. The chain carries TRBV9 and TRBJ2-3; no clear D gene. Germline CDR1 and CDR2: SGDLS and YYNGEE. This CDR3 contains 16 residues. V shed 0 bases and J shed 4 bases, with 15 bases lying between them. CDR3 in amino acids: CASSVGSRFSSDTQYF. In DNA, the CDR3 is TGTGCCAGCAGCGTAGGGTCTAGATTTTCATCAGATACGCAGTATTTT.

This clonotype was seen a handful of times. The chain employs TRBV20-1 and TRBJ2-1; TRBD2 matches 13 bases. Germline loops: CDR1 DFQATT, CDR2 SNEGSKA (reference sequence). The junction had 8 bases not matched to a gene; V was cut back by 3 bases and J by 9 bases. This CDR3 is built from 15 residues. The CDR3 loop reads CSASRQGLAGSEQFF. Written as DNA, the CDR3 is TGCAGTGCTAGCAGGCAGGGACTAGCGGGAAGTGAGCAGTTCTTC.

Ten or more counts support this clonotype. The V call is TRBV27, the J call TRBJ1-1, with D possibly being TRBD1 (5 bases). V gave up 5 bases and J gave up 3 bases, with 10 bases separating them. This CDR3 has 13 amino acids. CDR1 MNHEY and CDR2 SMNVEV come from the germline V gene (reference sequence). The CDR3 bases are TGTGCCAGCAGTCAGGGATCGGACACTGAAGCTTTCTTT. It encodes CASSQGSDTEAFF.

The rearrangement uses TRBV7-9 and TRBJ2-3, with TRBD1 matching 9 bases. Germline V lookup: CDR1 SEHNR, CDR2 FQNEAQ (reference sequence). The CDR3 extends over 15 amino acids. V lost 5 bases, J lost 3 bases, and 6 bases stayed unmatched. For the CDR3, the DNA is TGTGCCAGCAGCCATGGGACAGGGTCTACAGATACGCAGTATTTT. Amino acid sequence: CASSHGTGSTDTQYF. Filled out from reference TRBV7-9 and TRBJ2-3, the complete variable domain reads DTGVSQNPRHKITKRGQNVTFRCDPISEHNRLYWYRQTLGQGPEFLTYFQNEAQLEKSRLLSDRFSAERPKGSFSTLEIQRTEQGDSAMYLCASSHGTGSTDTQYFGPGTRLTVL.

This sequence joins TRBV5-1 and TRBJ1-1; 8 nucleotides match TRBD1. This CDR3 is built from 15 residues. The V segment lost 3 bases and the J segment 4 bases; nucleotides outside the gene matches: 8. Germline loops: CDR1 SGHRS, CDR2 YFSETQ. The CDR3 DNA is TGCGCCAGCAGCTGGAGCGCCCAGGGGGCCACTGAAGCTTTCTTT. Translated, it gives CASSWSAQGATEAFF. Variable domain in full (rest from reference TRBV5-1 and TRBJ1-1): KAGVTQTPRYLIKTRGQQVTLSCSPISGHRSVSWYQQTPGQGLQFLFEYFSETQRNKGNFPGRFSGRQFSNSRSEMNVSTLELGDSALYLCASSWSAQGATEAFFGQGTRLTVV.

V gene TRBV2 combines with J gene TRBJ2-7; 9 positions agree with TRBD1. Per germline, CDR1 SNHLY and CDR2 FYNNEI. The CDR3 is made up of 14 amino acids. V lost 6 bases and J lost 5; bases outside the gene matches: 8. The CDR3 here is CASRPRDRVNEQYF. CDR3 nucleotide sequence: TGTGCCAGCAGACCCCGGGACAGGGTCAACGAGCAGTACTTC. Full variable domain (remainder filled in from reference TRBV2 and TRBJ2-7): EPEVTQTPSHQVTQMGQEVILRCVPISNHLYFYWYRQILGQKVEFLVSFYNNEISEKSEIFDDQFSVERPDGSNFTLKIRSTKLEDSAMYFCASRPRDRVNEQYFGPGTRLTVT.

A few counts support this clonotype. The rearrangement links TRBV12-3 or TRBV12-4 to TRBJ1-4; the D gene is possibly TRBD1 (5 bases). V was cut by 2 bases and J by 8 bases, with 6 bases left in between. The CDR3 length is 12 residues. CDR3 in DNA: TGTGCCAGCAGTTTAAGGGGCGAAAAACTGTTTTTT. This codes for CASSLRGEKLFF.

Ten or more counts support this clonotype. The rearrangement uses TRBV6-5 and TRBJ1-2; the D gene is possibly TRBD1 (5 bases). V was clipped by 0 bases and J by 7 bases, with 12 bases between them. The germline V gene encodes CDR1 MNHEY and CDR2 SVGAGI. The CDR3 is made up of 14 amino acids. The CDR3 DNA reads as TGTGCCAGCAGTTACTCGAAACAGGCCAGTGGCTACACCTTC. It translates to CASSYSKQASGYTF.

This chain links TRBV7-3 with TRBJ1-1; D unclear. The CDR3 is made up of 14 amino acids. Per germline, CDR1 SGHTA and CDR2 FQGTGA. V was pared by 1 base and J by 1 base, with 7 bases between. CDR3 sequence: CASSLNFRNTEAFF. The DNA for the CDR3 is TGTGCCAGCAGCTTAAACTTCCGGAACACTGAAGCTTTCTTT.